A single sample gave rise to the 16 T cell receptor beta chains below, sequenced in a study of shared clonotypes between healthy human individuals (dated by TCRdb to 2019 to 2021). Receptors were amplified or captured by the immunoSEQ multiplex PCR assay. TCRdb mirrors the immuneACCESS table, restricted to in-frame sequences. Some clones are absent from its copies; in checked studies, under half trace to an unresolved V gene, and the reason for the others is unknown. Present in this sample are roughly 590,000 clones, nearly 97% of which were seen just once. The ten biggest clones cover 0.11% of the sample. CD8 naive samples were CD45RO-negative cells positively selected for CCR7, giving a CD45RA+CCR7+ population that excluded TemRA cells. The sequencing sample was made of naive CD8+ T cells sorted from blood. According to the study, the label for this sample's cell subset or site signals: CD45RA+CCR7+. These receptor sequences come from a woman aged 25 to 45 in good health.

The chain links TRBV5-8 to TRBJ2-7, with no clear D. This CDR3 comprises 15 residues. Germline assignment: CDR1 SGHTS and CDR2 YDEGEE. Trimming stripped 1 base from V and 0 bases from J, with 11 bases between. CDR3 in amino acids: CASSLRVGTSYEQYF. The CDR3 DNA reads TGTGCCAGCAGCTTGCGCGTCGGAACCTCCTACGAGCAGTACTTC.

The V gene is TRBV7-8, the J gene TRBJ2-7; tentatively, D is TRBD1 or TRBD2 (5 bases each). The CDR3 is 14 amino acids. V lost 5 bases and J 4 bases, leaving 15 bases between the germline ends. Per germline, CDR1 SGHVS and CDR2 FQNEAQ. The CDR3 spells CASSKGPIQYEQYF. In DNA form, the CDR3 reads TGTGCCAGCAGCAAGGGACCGATCCAATACGAGCAGTACTTC.

The rearrangement links TRBV7-8 to TRBJ2-1, with TRBD2 matching over 7 bases. This CDR3 comprises 18 residues. Per the germline V gene, CDR1 is SGHVS and CDR2 is FQNEAQ. V shed 3 bases, J shed 5 bases, and the junction held 16 bases outside the gene matches. The chain's CDR3 is CASSFWFVVGGDDNEQFF. CDR3 DNA: TGTGCCAGCAGCTTTTGGTTTGTCGTGGGAGGGGACGACAATGAGCAGTTCTTC.

The chain links TRBV2 to TRBJ2-2, with TRBD1 matching over 8 bases. CDR1 and CDR2 (germline): SNHLY, FYNNEI. V lost 7 bases and J lost 3; bases outside the gene matches: 7. The CDR3 sequence is 15 residues long. CDR3 region: CASKAGGIYTGELFF. The CDR3 coding sequence is TGTGCCAGCAAGGCAGGGGGCATATACACCGGGGAGCTGTTTTTT.

This sequence joins TRBV7-9 and TRBJ2-3; D unclear. V lost 4 bases and J 6 bases, leaving 17 bases between the germline ends. The CDR3 runs to 15 residues. Germline V CDR1 and CDR2: SEHNR, FQNEAQ (reference sequence). The CDR3 DNA is TGTGCCAGCAGCTCGGACGGCCTCGAATGGGATACGCAGTATTTT. It is translated as CASSSDGLEWDTQYF.

The genes are TRBV23-1 and TRBJ2-5; the match to TRBD2 covers 14 bases. TRBV23-1 is an ORF, and what it does is uncertain. This CDR3 spans 17 amino acids. J was trimmed by 5 bases and V by 8 bases; bases with no gene match: 13. The chain's CDR3 is CASPPGTSGSRMETQYF. The CDR3 DNA follows: TGCGCCAGCCCCCCTGGGACTAGCGGGAGTAGAATGGAGACCCAGTACTTC.

This chain joins TRBV5-1 and TRBJ2-7, with 7 bases identical to TRBD1. This CDR3 contains 18 residues. The junction had 17 bases not matched to a gene; V was cut back by 5 bases and J by 0 bases. From germline, CDR1 is SGHRS and CDR2 YFSETQ. Here the CDR3 reads CASSQRGPSVKSSYEQYF. CDR3 DNA sequence: TGCGCCAGCAGTCAGAGGGGGCCCTCCGTCAAAAGCTCCTACGAGCAGTACTTC.

This chain joins TRBV6-5 and TRBJ2-3; 7 bases agree with TRBD2. This CDR3 is built from 15 residues. V shed 5 bases, J shed 0 bases, and the junction held 5 bases outside the gene matches. Per germline, CDR1 MNHEY and CDR2 SVGAGI. In DNA form, the CDR3 reads TGTGCCAGCAGTCCATTTAGCGGGAGCACAGATACGCAGTATTTT. Protein: CASSPFSGSTDTQYF.

The V gene is TRBV7-6, the J gene TRBJ2-5; no reliable D call. The V gene's germline CDR1 is SGHVS and CDR2 FNYEAQ. Deletions cut 5 bases from V and 5 bases from J, with 12 bases between. The CDR3 spans 13 residues. The CDR3 coding sequence is TGTGCCAGCAGCCGAAGAGAAGGGGAGACCCAGTACTTC. Encoded protein: CASSRREGETQYF.

A word on this clone: This same CDR3 is encoded by further DNA sequences in the sample. The V gene is TRBV5-6, the J gene TRBJ2-3; D is unclear. The CDR3 totals 12 residues. Germline CDR1 SGHDT, CDR2 YYEEEE. Trimming left V 0 bases short and J 6 bases short, with 5 bases between. DNA for the CDR3: TGTGCCAGCAGCTTGGCCCCGGATACGCAGTATTTT. It codes for CASSLAPDTQYF. Filled out from reference TRBV5-6 and TRBJ2-3, the complete variable domain reads DAGVTQSPTHLIKTRGQQVTLRCSPKSGHDTVSWYQQALGQGPQFIFQYYEEEERQRGNFPDRFSGHQFPNYSSELNVNALLLGDSALYLCASSLAPDTQYFGPGTRLTVL.

The gene calls are TRBV2 and TRBJ2-3; 10 bases are a match to TRBD2. CDR1 SNHLY and CDR2 FYNNEI come from the germline V gene. J lost 4 bases, V lost 10 bases, and 8 bases had no gene match. This CDR3 is built from 14 residues. CDR3 bases: TGTGCCACCCTAGCGGGAGTGAAGGCAGATACGCAGTATTTT. Its translation is CATLAGVKADTQYF.

V usage is TRBV28 and J usage is TRBJ2-1; TRBD2 matches at 10 bases. V shed 3 bases and J 3 bases; nucleotides not matched to a gene: 20. The CDR3 consists of 21 residues. The germline V gene encodes CDR1 MDHEN and CDR2 SYDVKM. This chain's CDR3 is CASSFPAIKASGSIFYNEQFF. The CDR3 nucleotides read TGTGCCAGCAGTTTTCCGGCAATCAAGGCTAGCGGGAGTATATTCTACAATGAGCAGTTCTTC.

The rearrangement links TRBV28 to TRBJ2-1; possibly TRBD2 for D (5 bases). This CDR3 comprises 13 residues. Germline loops: CDR1 MDHEN, CDR2 SYDVKM. V was trimmed by 3 bases and J by 10 bases, leaving 13 bases between them. The CDR3 reads CASSFGEGDEQFF. CDR3 coding DNA: TGTGCCAGCAGTTTTGGCGAGGGTGACGAGCAGTTCTTC.

This chain's CDR3 is CASHLPGGPNDEQFF. CDR3 nucleotide sequence: TGTGCCAGCCATCTACCGGGAGGGCCTAACGATGAGCAGTTCTTC. V and J are TRBV2 and TRBJ2-1, with 8 bases that match TRBD2. This CDR3 contains 15 residues. Germline values: CDR1 SNHLY, CDR2 FYNNEI. The junction had 14 bases not matched to a gene; V was cut back by 8 bases and J by 8 bases.

The chain uses TRBV5-6 and TRBJ2-5; D remains unclear. Germline loops: CDR1 SGHDT, CDR2 YYEEEE. The CDR3 loop spans 14 amino acids. The V end was cut by 4 bases, the J end by 5 bases, with 15 bases between. The CDR3 DNA reads as TGTGCCAGCAGCCCATCAGGCCCCAAGGAGACCCAGTACTTC. Translated, it gives CASSPSGPKETQYF.

The V and J genes are TRBV19 and TRBJ2-3; TRBD2 aligns across 12 bases. The CDR3 runs 15 residues. The V gene's germline CDR1 is LNHDA and CDR2 SQIVND (reference sequence). Trimming cost V 3 bases and J 5 bases; bases outside gene matches: 3. For the CDR3, the DNA is TGTGCCAGTAGTATCATACTAGCGGGAGGAGATACGCAGTATTTT. The encoded protein is CASSIILAGGDTQYF.